This is a list of T cell receptor beta chains from one sample in a study of blood T cell repertoires in COVID-19. Measured with immunoSEQ multiplex PCR; TCRdb has only the in-frame clones, and not every one. This table holds 100,000 to 120,000 clones, 80% to 85% found once. The specimen was peripheral blood. All receptors come from an elderly woman with acute or convalescent COVID-19. The conserved cysteine and the conserved F or W are not part of the CDR3 here.

J gene,V gene,CDR3 protein
TRBJ2-5,TRBV7-2,ASSLGTGVQETQY
TRBJ2-1,TRBV6-2/TRBV6-3,ASSSFTGEQF
TRBJ1-2,TRBV24-1,ATSDSGTGFFYGYT
TRBJ1-1,TRBV2,ASNEVPNTEAF
TRBJ2-3,TRBV7-2,ASSLWAGTGWY
TRBJ1-1,TRBV5-1,ASRKTENTEAF
TRBJ2-5,TRBV2,ASSEARSGGETQY
TRBJ2-5,TRBV25-1,ASSEWATEETQY
TRBJ2-6,TRBV28,ASSRTRVISGANVLT
TRBJ2-2,TRBV11-2,ASSLALGGQGTGELF
TRBJ2-7,TRBV10-3,ASEGQGYEQY
TRBJ2-2,TRBV18,ASSFLGRANTGELF
TRBJ1-3,TRBV19,ASTTGTPSSGNTIY
TRBJ2-1,TRBV2,ASSMTSGRPF
TRBJ2-5,TRBV23-1,ASSQSVAGRFKETQY
TRBJ1-6,TRBV5-4,ASSSDRGNSPLH
TRBJ1-3,TRBV19,ARPGQVYSGNTIY
TRBJ2-1,TRBV10-1,ASSGGTGWNEQF
TRBJ2-6,TRBV3-1/TRBV3-2,ASSLSSGANVLT
TRBJ1-1,TRBV3-1/TRBV3-2,ASSPGQGSTEAF
TRBJ2-7,TRBV5-1,ASSLPNRDTYEQY
TRBJ2-7,TRBV11-1,ASSLGDSSYEQY
TRBJ1-1,TRBV6-5,ASSTQNLNTEAF
TRBJ1-5,TRBV6-5,ASRDSPYQPQH
TRBJ1-2,TRBV7-9,ASSSRTGSSLYGYT
TRBJ2-2,TRBV24-1,AAMDIENTGELF
TRBJ2-1,TRBV27,ASIRTGWGYNEQF
TRBJ1-2,TRBV9,ASSVASNAYGYT
TRBJ2-1,TRBV27,ASSRGLAVYNEQF
TRBJ2-3,TRBV5-1,ASSLTGTDTQY
TRBJ2-7,TRBV4-2,ASSQSPGTPSYEQY
TRBJ1-2,TRBV3-1/TRBV3-2,ASSQGGHYGYT
TRBJ1-5,TRBV19,ASSARQGDQPQH
TRBJ1-4,TRBV5-4,ASSLEGAQREKLF
TRBJ2-1,TRBV19,ASKGVASSYNEQF
TRBJ2-3,TRBV19,ASSSTGKNTDTQY
TRBJ1-6,TRBV19,ASSTNTRGRNYNSPLH
TRBJ2-3,TRBV7-9,ASRGASGTSTDTQY
TRBJ2-5,TRBV28,ASGSGDLPETQY
TRBJ2-1,TRBV30,AWSLGLAHDEQF
TRBJ2-7,TRBV18,ASSPHRGLDEQY